These 13 T cell receptor beta chains were sequenced from one sample in a study of T cell responses to AZD1222 COVID-19 vaccine. Libraries were prepared by immunoSEQ multiplex PCR; TCRdb keeps only in-frame clonotypes and omits some of them. Altogether around 100,000 clones are present, around 89% being singletons, with the ten largest covering about 8.4%. Sequencing was performed on peripheral blood, taken on day 0 of AZD1222 vaccination. The source of these receptors is an adult in good health.

The V and J genes are TRBV4-2 and TRBJ1-5; D is possibly TRBD1 (5 bases). The CDR3 is 17 amino acids. V was trimmed by 0 bases and J by 2 bases, leaving 14 bases between them. Germline V gives CDR1 LGHNA, CDR2 YNFKEQ. The CDR3 is CASSQDGGPQGNQPQHF. The CDR3 DNA reads as TGTGCCAGCAGCCAAGATGGGGGTCCTCAGGGCAATCAGCCCCAGCATTTT.

V is TRBV4-2 and J is TRBJ1-6; perhaps TRBD1 as D (5 bases). Between the trimmed V and J ends, which lost 1 base and 9 bases, there was a span of 10 bases. The CDR3 consists of 14 residues. Germline CDR1 reads LGHNA; CDR2 reads YNFKEQ. Here the CDR3 reads CASSQVRGTSPLHF. CDR3 nucleotides: TGTGCCAGCAGCCAAGTGAGGGGAACTTCACCCCTCCACTTT.

The chain combines TRBV3-1 (or the pseudogene TRBV3-2) with TRBJ1-1, with D maybe TRBD1 (6 bases). In germline, CDR1 is LGHDT, CDR2 YNNKEL (reference sequence). The CDR3 runs 13 residues. With 4 bases removed from V and 7 bases from J, the gap between germline ends came to 13 bases. The CDR3 DNA sequence: TGTGCCAGCAGCCGGGGGCCGGGGATTGAAGCTTTCTTT. It codes for CASSRGPGIEAFF.

The chain links TRBV6-5 to TRBJ2-3; D could derive from TRBD1 or TRBD2 (6 bases each). The CDR3 contains 12 residues. Germline V CDR1 and CDR2: MNHEY, SVGAGI. V was trimmed by 0 bases and J by 9 bases, leaving 7 bases between them. In nucleotides, the CDR3 is TGTGCCAGCAGTTACTCGGGGGGCACGCAGTATTTT. Translated: CASSYSGGTQYF.

This clone turned up a few times. Additional DNA sequences in this sample encode the identical CDR3. This chain connects TRBV11-1 to TRBJ1-4, with 8 positions matching TRBD1. Germline V CDR1 and CDR2: SGHAT, FQDESV (reference sequence). Trimming took 4 bases from V and 8 from J; bases not matched to a gene: 6. The CDR3 length is 14 residues. CDR3 in DNA: TGTGCCAGCAGCTACGGACAGGGTCGGGAAAAACTGTTTTTT. This codes for CASSYGQGREKLFF.

V gene TRBV1 combines with J gene TRBJ2-2; TRBD2, the table's D call, was not compared with the DNA. TRBV1 is shown as a pseudogene. CDR3 length: 17 residues. CDR3 bases: TGCACCAGCAGCCAGATCACTACTAGCGGGGGGACCGGGGAGCTGTTTTTT. Translated, it gives CTSSQITTSGGTGELFF.

A single count supports this clone. The rearrangement joins TRBV4-1 to TRBJ1-2; D is unresolved. CDR1 is MGHRA, CDR2 YSYEKL, per germline. Trimming removed 2 bases from V and 2 bases from J, with 12 bases in between. The CDR3 has 15 amino acids. Here the CDR3 DNA reads TGCGCCAGCAGCCAATCGCCACTGGGGAACTATGGCTACACCTTC. The encoded protein is CASSQSPLGNYGYTF.

The chain is built from TRBV28 and TRBJ1-1; no reliable D call. CDR1 is MDHEN and CDR2 is SYDVKM in the germline V gene. This CDR3 spans 13 amino acids. The V end was cut by 2 bases, the J end by 7 bases, with 11 bases between. The chain's CDR3 is CASSLRRLVEAFF. CDR3 coding DNA: TGTGCCAGCAGTTTACGTCGGCTCGTTGAAGCTTTCTTT.

The chain has TRBV2 and TRBJ2-5; D call uncertain. The V and J ends lost 7 bases and 5 bases respectively, with 11 bases between them. The CDR3 is made up of 12 amino acids. Germline V lookup: CDR1 SNHLY, CDR2 FYNNEI. CDR3 DNA: TGTGCCAGCAAGAGGCAGCTGGAGACCCAGTACTTC. Translation gives CASKRQLETQYF.

The chain couples TRBV19 to TRBJ1-4; TRBD1 agrees at 9 bases. V dropped 4 bases and J dropped 8; count of bases not matched to a gene: 8. The CDR3 totals 15 residues. Germline V gene data show CDR1 as LNHDA and CDR2 as SQIVND (reference sequence). CDR3 nucleotides: TGTGCCAGTAGTAACCGGGACAGGGCCAGGGAAAAACTGTTTTTT. It translates to CASSNRDRAREKLFF.

V usage is TRBV6-7 and J usage is TRBJ2-2; possibly TRBD2 for D (6 bases). TRBV6-7 is placed among ORFs of uncertain function. This CDR3 is 15 amino acids long. Trimming cost V 5 bases and J 6 bases, with 16 bases left between them. The CDR3 is CASSPRGGKPGELFF. DNA of the CDR3: TGTGCCAGCAGTCCGCGAGGAGGGAAACCCGGGGAGCTGTTTTTT.

The chain links TRBV5-1 to TRBJ2-1; 9 bases are shared with TRBD2. CDR3 size: 18 residues. Trimming removed 0 bases from V and 2 bases from J; junction bases left unmatched: 9. Germline CDR1 reads SGHRS; CDR2 reads YFSETQ. The CDR3 region has the DNA TGCGCCAGCAGCTTGGTGGCGGGGGGGCTTATGACCTACAATGAGCAGTTCTTC. This codes for CASSLVAGGLMTYNEQFF.

The V and J genes are TRBV7-9 and TRBJ2-6; 8 nucleotides align to TRBD2. The CDR3 spans 17 residues. The germline V gene encodes CDR1 SEHNR and CDR2 FQNEAQ (reference sequence). J gave up 2 bases and V 4 bases, and 7 bases lay outside the gene matches. CDR3 nucleotides: TGTGCCAGCAGCTCTCGGGGGGGCCCTGCTGGGGCCAACGTCCTGACTTTC. It encodes CASSSRGGPAGANVLTF.